The 13 T cell receptor beta chains given below trace back to one sample, sequenced in a study of cytomegalovirus exposure and HLA in healthy donors. The study ran its PCR with 60 Vbeta and 13 Jbeta primers. This table comes from immunoSEQ multiplex PCR, and its TCRdb copy is limited to in-frame clones, with some not included. The sample lists around 250,000 clones; around nine tenths were seen once. Sequenced sample: PBMCs. These receptors were collected from a girl aged 2 to 10 in good health and CMV-seronegative.

In this sample, this clone turned up once. The gene calls are TRBV27 and TRBJ2-1; D is ambiguous. This CDR3 region has 13 residues. Deletions cut 7 bases from V and 9 bases from J, with 16 bases between. Per germline, CDR1 MNHEY and CDR2 SMNVEV (reference sequence). The CDR3 DNA is TGTGCCAGCACCCCGCGGCTAGTGGGTGAGCAGTTCTTC. It translates to CASTPRLVGEQFF.

V gene TRBV5-1 combines with J gene TRBJ2-5; D may be TRBD1 (6 bases). The CDR3 is made up of 13 amino acids. The V gene lost 8 bases and the J gene lost 2 bases, with 13 bases spanning the gap. Germline V gene data show CDR1 as SGHRS and CDR2 as YFSETQ. This CDR3 reads CASTRDNQETQYF. The DNA of the CDR3 is TGCGCCAGTACTCGGGACAATCAAGAGACCCAGTACTTC.

The genes are TRBV27 and TRBJ2-3; D gene uncertain. Between the trimmed V and J ends, which lost 6 bases and 2 bases, there was a span of 12 bases. The CDR3 sequence is 14 residues long. Germline V gene sequence: CDR1 MNHEY, CDR2 SMNVEV (reference sequence). Written as DNA, the CDR3 is TGTGCCAGCAGGATACTACGGCACACAGATACGCAGTATTTT. Translated: CASRILRHTDTQYF.

V gene TRBV4-2 combines with J gene TRBJ2-7, with TRBD2 matching 8 bases. The germline CDR1 and CDR2 sequences are LGHNA and YNFKEQ. V lost 3 bases to trimming and J lost 6 bases; unmatched junction nucleotides: 10. This CDR3 has 15 amino acids. The CDR3 DNA reads TGTGCCAGCAGCCAGACTAGCGAGGGGGTCTCCGAGCAGTACTTC. Translated, it gives CASSQTSEGVSEQYF.

The genes are TRBV19 and TRBJ1-5, with TRBD1 identical over 8 bases. The CDR3 loop spans 14 amino acids. Germline values: CDR1 LNHDA, CDR2 SQIVND (reference sequence). The ends lost 5 bases at V and 6 bases at J; junction bases unmatched: 6. The CDR3 region has the DNA TGTGCCAGTAGTGGACAGGGATCGGGTCAGCCCCAGCATTTT. Protein sequence: CASSGQGSGQPQHF.

The chain links TRBV11-2 to TRBJ1-1; D perhaps matches TRBD1 (5 bases). The CDR3 runs to 14 residues. Germline V gene lookup returns CDR1 SGHAT and CDR2 FQNNGV. The V and J ends lost 5 bases and 3 bases respectively, with 13 bases between them. The CDR3 is CASSRRGDDTEAFF. CDR3 DNA: TGTGCCAGCAGCCGACGGGGGGATGACACTGAAGCTTTCTTT.

To note about this clone: At one of its ends the junction is not consistent with the germline gene, which may arise from a read error. This chain links TRBV5-1 with TRBJ2-1; TRBD2 aligns across 10 bases. Germline V gene data show CDR1 as SGHRS and CDR2 as YFSETQ. The CDR3 sequence is 18 residues long. For the CDR3, the DNA is TGCGTCAGCAGCTTGGCCACCTCCCAGCGGGAGGGGTACAATGAGCAGTTCTTC. Protein product: CVSSLATSQREGYNEQFF.

J is TRBJ2-2 and V is TRBV27, with D perhaps matching TRBD2 (7 bases). This CDR3 is 16 amino acids long. Trimming took 4 bases from V and 2 from J, leaving 14 bases between them. In germline, CDR1 is MNHEY, CDR2 SMNVEV (reference sequence). This chain's CDR3 is CASSSRRGGNTGELFF. CDR3 DNA: TGTGCCAGCAGTTCCCGGAGGGGGGGCAACACCGGGGAGCTGTTTTTT.

The genes are TRBV6-6 and TRBJ1-3; TRBD1 agrees at 8 bases. The junction had 0 bases not matched to a gene; V was cut back by 5 bases and J by 3 bases. Germline-derived CDR1 and CDR2 are MNHNY and SVGAGI (reference sequence). The CDR3 runs 13 residues. The CDR3 spells CASSGQGGNTIYF. The CDR3 bases are TGTGCCAGCAGTGGACAGGGTGGAAACACCATATATTTT.

The chain carries TRBV18 and TRBJ2-1; 13 bases match TRBD2. The CDR3 has 16 amino acids. Germline V gives CDR1 KGHSH, CDR2 LQKENI. With V trimmed by 5 bases and J by 2 bases, 3 bases remained unmatched. CDR3 in amino acids: CASSIGLAGAYNEQFF. As DNA, the CDR3 is TGTGCCAGCTCAATCGGACTAGCGGGAGCCTACAATGAGCAGTTCTTC.

The chain is built from TRBV12-5 and TRBJ2-2, with a possible D match to TRBD1 (6 bases). Trimming shortened V by 3 bases and J by 1 base, and 9 bases separated the two germline ends. There are 15 residues in the CDR3. The germline V gene encodes CDR1 LGHNT and CDR2 FRNRAP. The CDR3 loop is CASGFQGLNTGELFF. The CDR3 bases are TGTGCTAGTGGTTTTCAGGGGTTGAACACCGGGGAGCTGTTTTTT.

DNA for the CDR3: TGCGCCAGCAGTGAGTCGAACAGAAACACTGAAGCTTTCTTT. It translates to CASSESNRNTEAFF. This sequence joins TRBV10-1 and TRBJ1-1; D uncertain. V gave up 0 bases and J gave up 2 bases, with 7 bases separating them. The CDR3 extends over 14 amino acids. Per germline, CDR1 WNHNN and CDR2 SYGVQD (reference sequence).

J is TRBJ2-3 and V is TRBV13, with D uncertain. V shed 5 bases and J shed 5 bases, with 8 bases lying between them. The CDR3 is 12 amino acids. CDR1 and CDR2 from the germline V gene are PRHDT and FYEKMQ (reference sequence). CDR3 bases: TGTGCCAGCAGCAAACAACAAGATACGCAGTATTTT. It codes for CASSKQQDTQYF.